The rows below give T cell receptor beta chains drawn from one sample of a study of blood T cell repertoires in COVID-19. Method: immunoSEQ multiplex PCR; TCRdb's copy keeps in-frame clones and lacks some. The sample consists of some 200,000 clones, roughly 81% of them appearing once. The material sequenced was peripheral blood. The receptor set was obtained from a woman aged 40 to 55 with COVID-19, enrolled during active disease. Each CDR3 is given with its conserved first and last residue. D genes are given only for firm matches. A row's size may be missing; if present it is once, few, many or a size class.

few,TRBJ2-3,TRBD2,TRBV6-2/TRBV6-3,TGTGCCAGCAGTTACGGTCTAGCGGGAAACACAGATACGCAGTATTTT,CASSYGLAGNTDTQYF
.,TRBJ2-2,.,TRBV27,TGTGCCAGCAGTTTATTCGGCGTTTGGACGGGAAGGGACACCGGGGAGCTGTTTTTT,CASSLFGVWTGRDTGELFF
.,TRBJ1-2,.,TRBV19,TGTGCCAGTAGTATCGGACAAAGCTATGGCTACACCTTC,CASSIGQSYGYTF
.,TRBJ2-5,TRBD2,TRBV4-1,TGCGCCAGCAGCCAAGATCGACTAGCGGGGACCTTAGAGACCCAGTACTTC,CASSQDRLAGTLETQYF
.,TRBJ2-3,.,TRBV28,TGTGCCAGCAGTCAGAGAGTCCCAGGGGCAGATACGCAGTATTTT,CASSQRVPGADTQYF
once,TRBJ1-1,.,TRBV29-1,TGCAGCGTTGAGGACAGCTTGAACACTGAAGCTTTCTTT,CSVEDSLNTEAFF
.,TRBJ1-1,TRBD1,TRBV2,TGTGCCAGCAGTGCGGACAGGGAAGCTTTCTTT,CASSADREAFF
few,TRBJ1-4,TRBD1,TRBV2,TGTGCCAGCAGTGATTCAGGGGGAAGGCGTGAAAAACTGTTTTTT,CASSDSGGRREKLFF
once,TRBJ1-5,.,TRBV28,TGTGCCAGCATATCCGGACAATTTCTTAGCAATCAGCCCCAGCATTTT,CASISGQFLSNQPQHF
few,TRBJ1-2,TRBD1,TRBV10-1,TGCGCCGGTCGGACAGGGGGCAGTTCGTCTGGTGGCTACACCTTC,CAGRTGGSSSGGYTF
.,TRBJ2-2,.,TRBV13,TGTGCCAGCAGCTTACAGGGACTGGCCGGGGACGGGGAGCTGTTTTTT,CASSLQGLAGDGELFF
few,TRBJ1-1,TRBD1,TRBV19,TGTGCCAGTAGCGAACCGCGAGACAGGGCGGCGTCCGAAGCTTTCTTT,CASSEPRDRAASEAFF
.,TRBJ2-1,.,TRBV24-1,TGTGCCACCGTATCTCCCTACAGCAATGAGCAGTTCTTC,CATVSPYSNEQFF
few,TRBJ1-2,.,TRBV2,TGTGCCAGCAGCACCGGGGATGGCTACACCTTC,CASSTGDGYTF
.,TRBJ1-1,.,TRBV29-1,TGCAGCGTGAGCGGGGCCACTGAAGCTTTCTTT,CSVSGATEAFF